The T cell receptor beta chain described here comes from a study of PD-L1 blockade in urothelial cancer. V lost 5 bases and J lost 2, with 12 bases in between. The CDR3 covers 14 residues. The V gene's germline CDR1 is SGHAT and CDR2 FQNNGV. TCRdb's table, derived via immunoSEQ multiplex PCR, lists solely in-frame clones and lacks some. The repertoire holds about 26,000 clones, 75% to 90% seen once, with about 33% in the top ten. V usage is TRBV11-2 and J usage is TRBJ1-1; a possible D gene is TRBD1 (6 bases). The source is a man in his sixties with urothelial cancer. Sequenced here: PBMCs, sampled around atezolizumab (anti-PD-L1) treatment. CDR3 protein: CASSLQQGNTEAFF. As DNA, the CDR3 is TGTGCCAGCAGCCTTCAACAGGGAAACACTGAAGCTTTCTTT. Full variable domain (rest looked up from reference TRBV11-2 and TRBJ1-1): EAGVAQSPRYKIIEKRQSVAFWCNPISGHATLYWYQQILGQGPKLLIQFQNNGVVDDSQLPKDRFSAERLKGVDSTLKIQPAKLEDSAVYLCASSLQQGNTEAFFGQGTRLTVV.